This T cell receptor (beta chain) was sequenced during a study of T cell responses to AZD1222 COVID-19 vaccine. As for the study in general: Researchers grouped second doses given at about 4 or about 12 weeks into one pool. Points from the study as a whole: Spike was spanned by vaccine-associated CD4 TCRs, with dominance at 160-218 and 743-854. Just a handful of AZD1222 recipients tested seropositive at baseline.

Per the germline V gene, CDR1 is SNHLY and CDR2 is FYNNEI. With 3 bases removed from V and 0 bases from J, the gap between germline ends came to 12 bases. There are 16 residues in the CDR3. About this clone: What it binds is unknown.

TCRdb's copy holds only in-frame clones and misses some; the assay was immunoSEQ multiplex PCR. This table has more than 75,000 clones, about 90% appearing once. This sample comprised peripheral blood, obtained on day 0 of AZD1222 vaccination. The chain is built from TRBV2 and TRBJ2-4; D is uncertain. This TCR was sampled from an adult in good health. This CDR3 is CASSDPLWLAKNIQYF. The DNA of the CDR3 is TGTGCCAGCAGTGACCCGCTATGGCTAGCCAAAAACATTCAGTACTTC.